A single sample is the source of the 16 T cell receptor beta chains below, sequenced in a study of blood T cell repertoires in COVID-19. Sequencing was performed with immunoSEQ multiplex PCR; in TCRdb, only in-frame clones are kept and a portion is missing. The sample contains about 68,000 clones, around 90% of which appear only once. Sequencing input: peripheral blood. The receptor set was obtained from a middle-aged man with active COVID-19.

The rearrangement uses TRBV28 and TRBJ1-5; D gene unclear. The CDR3 length is 13 residues. Trimming took off 6 bases at V and 5 bases at J, with 11 bases between the two ends. Germline loops: CDR1 MDHEN, CDR2 SYDVKM. This CDR3 is CASSPLADQPQHF. In DNA form, the CDR3 reads TGTGCCAGCAGCCCCCTGGCTGATCAGCCCCAGCATTTT. The entire variable domain, with the rest obtained from reference TRBV28 and TRBJ1-5, is as follows: DVKVTQSSRYLVKRTGEKVFLECVQDMDHENMFWYRQDPGLGLRLIYFSYDVKMKEKGDIPEGYSVSREKKERFSLILESASTNQTSMYLCASSPLADQPQHFGDGTRLSIL.

The chain couples TRBV19 to TRBJ1-1, with 11 bases fitting TRBD1. Unmatched junction bases numbered 8, after V lost 6 bases and J lost 8 bases. The V gene's germline CDR1 is LNHDA and CDR2 SQIVND (reference sequence). The CDR3 is 14 amino acids. CDR3 sequence (DNA): TGTGCCAGTAGAAGAGGACAGGGGGCAGGCGAAGCTTTCTTT. Translating gives CASRRGQGAGEAFF.

The rearrangement links TRBV7-9 to TRBJ2-3; tentatively, D is TRBD2 (7 bases). Trimming removed 11 bases at V and 0 bases at J, with 18 bases between. Germline CDR1 reads SEHNR; CDR2 reads FQNEAQ (reference sequence). This CDR3 is 15 amino acids long. CDR3 in amino acids: CAGGQTGGSTDTQYF. The CDR3 coding sequence is TGTGCCGGAGGACAGACGGGGGGAAGCACAGATACGCAGTATTTT.

The chain uses TRBV28 and TRBJ2-7; the D gene is possibly TRBD2 (6 bases). Germline V gene sequence: CDR1 MDHEN, CDR2 SYDVKM. CDR3 length equals 15 residues. V lost 5 bases, J lost 3 bases, and 17 bases lay in between. The CDR3 region is CASSIPSRERYEQYF. The CDR3 DNA reads as TGTGCCAGCAGTATCCCGTCACGGGAGCGCTACGAGCAGTACTTC. Full variable domain (missing parts from reference TRBV28 and TRBJ2-7): DVKVTQSSRYLVKRTGEKVFLECVQDMDHENMFWYRQDPGLGLRLIYFSYDVKMKEKGDIPEGYSVSREKKERFSLILESASTNQTSMYLCASSIPSRERYEQYFGPGTRLTVT.

The chain is built from TRBV19 and TRBJ2-1, with 10 positions matching TRBD2. The CDR3 covers 14 residues. V dropped 7 bases and J dropped 9; count of bases not matched to a gene: 9. Germline V gives CDR1 LNHDA, CDR2 SQIVND (reference sequence). CDR3 bases: TGTGCCAGTATTCGCCTAGCGGGAGCGGGTGAGCAGTTCTTC. This codes for CASIRLAGAGEQFF.

The V call is TRBV24-1, the J call TRBJ2-3, with 8 bases lining up with TRBD1. V lost 3 bases to trimming and J lost 0 bases; unmatched junction nucleotides: 7. This CDR3 has 17 amino acids. Germline V gene data show CDR1 as KGHDR and CDR2 as SFDVKD. The CDR3: CATSDRRGQGSTDTQYF. The CDR3 DNA reads as TGTGCCACCAGTGATCGTAGAGGACAGGGTAGCACAGATACGCAGTATTTT.

This rearrangement joins TRBV7-3 to TRBJ2-7; unclear D gene. Trimming removed 2 bases at V and 7 bases at J, with 18 bases between. The germline V gene has CDR1 SGHTA and CDR2 FQGTGA. This CDR3 comprises 15 residues. DNA for the CDR3: TGTGCCAGCAGCTTAGGTTCGACGGGTAAAACTGAGCAGTACTTC. Protein: CASSLGSTGKTEQYF.

J is TRBJ1-1 and V is TRBV10-3, with D tentatively TRBD1 (5 bases). The germline V gene has CDR1 ENHRY and CDR2 SYGVKD. The V gene lost 4 bases and the J gene lost 0 bases, with 12 bases spanning the gap. The CDR3 runs to 15 residues. The CDR3 nucleotides read TGTGCCATCAGTGCACAGGCTATCATGAACACTGAAGCTTTCTTT. Translated: CAISAQAIMNTEAFF.

This rearrangement joins TRBV30 to TRBJ2-2; D gene uncertain. The CDR3 consists of 12 residues. Trimming removed 3 bases at V and 5 bases at J, with 7 bases between. The V gene's germline CDR1 is GTSNPN and CDR2 SVGIG (reference sequence). The chain's CDR3 is CAWSSYTGELFF. CDR3 in DNA: TGTGCCTGGAGCTCTTATACCGGGGAGCTGTTTTTT.

The V and J genes are TRBV7-2 and TRBJ1-2; no clear D gene. CDR3 length equals 13 residues. Germline lookup yields CDR1 SGHTA and CDR2 FQGNSA. V was cut by 2 bases and J by 8 bases, with 12 bases left in between. The CDR3 sequence is CASSLSQTRGYTF. In nucleotides, the CDR3 is TGTGCCAGCAGCTTATCCCAGACGCGGGGCTACACCTTC. Full variable domain (missing parts from reference TRBV7-2 and TRBJ1-2): GAGVSQSPSNKVTEKGKDVELRCDPISGHTALYWYRQSLGQGLEFLIYFQGNSAPDKSGLPSDRFSAERTGGSVSTLTIQRTQQEDSAVYLCASSLSQTRGYTFGSGTRLTVV.

The chain joins TRBV7-2 to TRBJ1-5; 8 bases align to TRBD1. CDR1 and CDR2 from the germline V gene are SGHTA and FQGNSA. Trimming at V came to 5 bases and at J to 7 bases, leaving 13 bases not matched to a gene. The CDR3 contains 16 residues. The CDR3 DNA reads as TGTGCCAGCAGCCCCATGGCAGGGGGCGCGGGGCAGCCCCAGCATTTT. Amino acid sequence: CASSPMAGGAGQPQHF.

This clone was detected a few times. The V gene is TRBV18, the J gene TRBJ2-1, with D hard to call. The CDR3 is made up of 13 amino acids. Germline CDR1 KGHSH, CDR2 LQKENI. V lost 3 bases, J lost 5 bases, and 8 bases lay in between. CDR3 loop: CASSPPVHNEQFF. The CDR3 DNA reads as TGTGCCAGCTCACCTCCCGTTCACAATGAGCAGTTCTTC. Based on the CDR3 plus reference TRBV18 and TRBJ2-1, the full variable domain is NAGVMQNPRHLVRRRGQEARLRCSPMKGHSHVYWYRQLPEEGLKFMVYLQKENIIDESGMPKERFSAEFPKEGPSILRIQQVVRGDSAAYFCASSPPVHNEQFFGPGTRLTVL.

This clone was seen a handful of times. This chain connects TRBV11-2 to TRBJ1-3; D might be TRBD1 (6 bases). The ends were cut back, 3 bases at V and 0 bases at J, with 12 bases in the middle. Germline assignment: CDR1 SGHAT and CDR2 FQNNGV. The CDR3 loop spans 16 amino acids. The CDR3 loop is CASSFWTAYSGNTIYF. CDR3 coding DNA: TGTGCCAGCAGCTTCTGGACAGCCTACTCTGGAAACACCATATATTTT.

V usage is TRBV24-1 and J usage is TRBJ2-7, with a possible D match to TRBD2 (5 bases). There are 15 residues in the CDR3. Per the germline V gene, CDR1 is KGHDR and CDR2 is SFDVKD. Trimming removed 2 bases from V and 4 bases from J, with 14 bases in between. The CDR3: CATSDSRHGGYEQYF. The CDR3 DNA reads TGTGCCACCAGTGATTCAAGACACGGAGGTTACGAGCAGTACTTC.

The chain combines TRBV30 with TRBJ1-1; no definite D call. The germline gives CDR1 GTSNPN, CDR2 SVGIG (reference sequence). CDR3 length: 16 residues. V lost 3 bases to trimming and J lost 0 bases, with 17 bases between them. The CDR3 here is CAWRVPLGRVNTEAFF. CDR3 sequence (DNA): TGTGCCTGGAGAGTCCCACTGGGTCGGGTGAACACTGAAGCTTTCTTT.

The chain couples TRBV12-3 or TRBV12-4 to TRBJ1-5; no clear D. Trimming removed 6 bases at V and 4 bases at J, with 10 bases between. This CDR3 has 13 residues. This chain's CDR3 is CASSILRNQPQHF. The DNA for the CDR3 is TGTGCCAGCAGCATACTCCGGAATCAGCCCCAGCATTTT.